This T cell receptor (beta chain) was sequenced for a study of neurological immune-mediated disorders. Germline CDR1 SGHVS, CDR2 FNYEAQ. The CDR3 is 13 amino acids. TCRdb used MiXCR to reprocess the 5' RACE reads, holding one entry per CDR3 protein. In the table there are about 27,000 distinct CDR3 sequences, about 3.5% of which are singletons. As regards this clonotype: One junction end disagrees with the germline gene, perhaps due to a read error.

The sequencing input was PBMCs. The chain links TRBV7-6 to TRBJ1-5; TRBD1 is a possible D gene (5 bases). This receptor was obtained from a woman in her twenties or thirties with multiple sclerosis. The CDR3 region is CASSEGRNQPQNF. CDR3 bases: TGTGCCAGCAGCGAGGGACGGAATCAGCCCCAGAATTTT.